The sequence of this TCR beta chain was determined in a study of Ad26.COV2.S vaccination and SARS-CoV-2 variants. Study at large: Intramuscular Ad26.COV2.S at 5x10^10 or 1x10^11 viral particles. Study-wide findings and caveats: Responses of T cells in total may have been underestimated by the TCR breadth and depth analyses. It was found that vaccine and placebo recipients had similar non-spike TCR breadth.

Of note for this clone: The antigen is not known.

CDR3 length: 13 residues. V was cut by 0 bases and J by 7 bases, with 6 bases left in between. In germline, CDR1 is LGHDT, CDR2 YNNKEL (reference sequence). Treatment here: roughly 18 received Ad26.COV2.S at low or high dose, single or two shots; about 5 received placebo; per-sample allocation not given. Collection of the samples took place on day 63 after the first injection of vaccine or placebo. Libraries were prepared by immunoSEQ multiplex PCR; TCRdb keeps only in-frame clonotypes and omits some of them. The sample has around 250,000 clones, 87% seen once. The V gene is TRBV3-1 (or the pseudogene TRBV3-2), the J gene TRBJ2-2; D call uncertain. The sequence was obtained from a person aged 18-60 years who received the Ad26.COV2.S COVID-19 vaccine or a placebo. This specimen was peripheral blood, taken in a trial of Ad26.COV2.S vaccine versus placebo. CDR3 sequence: CASSQDRNGELFF. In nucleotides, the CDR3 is TGTGCCAGCAGCCAAGATAGGAACGGGGAGCTGTTTTTT.